These 14 T cell receptor beta chains originate from one sample sequenced in a study of blood T cells in healthy people across ages. Primed by a sample-barcoded 5' primer and a J-beta primer mix, a second PCR proceeded for about 6 to 12 cycles. TCRdb reprocessed the 5' RACE reads with MiXCR, giving one entry per CDR3 protein. The table includes 800,000 to 1,000,000 distinct CDR3 sequences, approximately 49% detected once. What was sequenced was blood. Receptors originate from a young man in good health.

The chain is built from TRBV29-1 and TRBJ2-7, with D unresolved. V lost 0 bases and J 4 bases, leaving 7 bases between the germline ends. This CDR3 region has 12 residues. The germline CDR1 and CDR2 sequences are SQVTM and ANQGSEA. CDR3 DNA sequence: TGCAGCGTTGAAGATGAAGGTTACGAGCAGTACTTC. This encodes CSVEDEGYEQYF.

This clonotype appeared a few times. The rearrangement joins TRBV7-2 to TRBJ2-3; tentatively, D is TRBD2 (6 bases). The CDR3 loop spans 16 amino acids. Looked up from germline, CDR1 is SGHTA and CDR2 is FQGNSA. The germline V and J ends were trimmed by 5 bases and 6 bases, with 21 bases remaining between them. DNA for the CDR3: TGTGCCAGCAGCCCCCACGCGGCGGGCGCGGGGGATACGCAGTATTTT. It codes for CASSPHAAGAGDTQYF.

V usage is TRBV10-3 and J usage is TRBJ1-2, with D possibly being TRBD1 (5 bases). The V end was cut by 11 bases, the J end by 3 bases, with 16 bases between. The V gene's germline CDR1 is ENHRY and CDR2 SYGVKD. The CDR3 consists of 13 residues. The DNA for the CDR3 is TGTGCCCTGCGGGTCGGGGACGACTATGGCTACACCTTC. Translated: CALRVGDDYGYTF.

This chain joins TRBV4-1 and TRBJ2-5; no clear D. This CDR3 is 16 amino acids long. Germline lookup yields CDR1 MGHRA and CDR2 YSYEKL. The V end was cut by 4 bases, the J end by 2 bases, with 17 bases between. CDR3 loop: CASSPLEASSQETQYF. In DNA, the CDR3 is TGCGCCAGCAGCCCCCTTGAAGCCAGCTCACAAGAGACCCAGTACTTC.

This clonotype has a handful of counts. The chain couples TRBV5-1 to TRBJ2-1; D possibly corresponds to TRBD2 (5 bases). Trimming stripped 5 bases from V and 5 bases from J, with 11 bases between. Looked up from germline, CDR1 is SGHRS and CDR2 is YFSETQ. CDR3 length: 13 amino acids. The CDR3 DNA reads as TGCGCCAGCAGTCAAGACGGGAACAATGAGCAGTTCTTC. Amino acid sequence: CASSQDGNNEQFF. Full variable domain (outside the CDR3, taken from reference TRBV5-1 and TRBJ2-1): KAGVTQTPRYLIKTRGQQVTLSCSPISGHRSVSWYQQTPGQGLQFLFEYFSETQRNKGNFPGRFSGRQFSNSRSEMNVSTLELGDSALYLCASSQDGNNEQFFGPGTRLTVL.

The chain is built from TRBV7-9 and TRBJ1-5, with TRBD1 identical over 8 bases. Germline loops: CDR1 SEHNR, CDR2 FQNEAQ (reference sequence). The J segment lost 10 bases and the V segment lost 10 bases, leaving 9 bases of the junction unmatched. This CDR3 has 12 amino acids. CDR3: CATQGAGQPQHF. The CDR3, as DNA: TGTGCCACCCAGGGGGCGGGACAACCCCAGCATTTT.

The CDR3: CASSLIGGGINEQFF. The CDR3 region has the DNA TGTGCCAGCAGCTTAATCGGCGGGGGGATCAATGAGCAGTTCTTC. The chain recombines TRBV11-2 with TRBJ2-1, with TRBD2 identical over 8 bases. Germline V CDR1 and CDR2: SGHAT, FQNNGV. CDR3 length: 15 residues. Trimming took 2 bases from V and 6 from J; bases not matched to a gene: 6.

The chain is built from TRBV15 and TRBJ2-7, with D maybe TRBD2 (7 bases). Germline loops: CDR1 LNHNV, CDR2 YYDKDF (reference sequence). V lost 1 base and J 7 bases, leaving 20 bases between the germline ends. The CDR3 contains 16 residues. The CDR3 region has the DNA TGTGCCACCAGCAGAGTAGAGGGGGGGGTTTACAATGAGCAGTACTTC. Residues: CATSRVEGGVYNEQYF. Based on the CDR3 plus reference TRBV15 and TRBJ2-7, the full variable domain is DAMVIQNPRYQVTQFGKPVTLSCSQTLNHNVMYWYQQKSSQAPKLLFHYYDKDFNNEADTPDNFQSRRPNTSFCFLDIRSPGLGDTAMYLCATSRVEGGVYNEQYFGPGTRLTVT.

This clonotype was recorded a few times. The V gene is TRBV6-5, the J gene TRBJ2-1; the D is unclear. The CDR3 extends over 13 amino acids. Trimming shortened V by 0 bases and J by 9 bases, and 9 bases separated the two germline ends. Germline values: CDR1 MNHEY, CDR2 SVGAGI. The CDR3 loop is CASSYSKSGEQFF. DNA for the CDR3: TGTGCCAGCAGTTACTCGAAATCTGGTGAGCAGTTCTTC.

The V call is TRBV11-2, the J call TRBJ2-1; 8 nucleotides line up with TRBD2. Germline CDR1 SGHAT, CDR2 FQNNGV. The CDR3 totals 12 residues. With 6 bases clipped from V and 10 bases from J, the junction kept 5 bases outside the gene matches. The CDR3 DNA is TGTGCCAGCAGTCAGACTAGCGTCGAGCAGTTCTTC. Translated, it gives CASSQTSVEQFF. Complete variable domain (other parts from reference TRBV11-2 and TRBJ2-1): EAGVAQSPRYKIIEKRQSVAFWCNPISGHATLYWYQQILGQGPKLLIQFQNNGVVDDSQLPKDRFSAERLKGVDSTLKIQPAKLEDSAVYLCASSQTSVEQFFGPGTRLTVL.

The chain joins TRBV9 to TRBJ2-1; D is perhaps TRBD1 or TRBD2 (5 bases each). Deletions cut 3 bases from V and 9 bases from J, with 19 bases between. CDR1 SGDLS and CDR2 YYNGEE come from the germline V gene. The length of the CDR3 is 15 residues. The chain's CDR3 is CASSGPGRRAPEQFF. In nucleotides, the CDR3 is TGTGCCAGCAGCGGCCCGGGGCGGAGAGCTCCTGAGCAGTTCTTC.

The chain couples TRBV12-3 or TRBV12-4 to TRBJ2-6; D unclear. The CDR3 consists of 15 residues. V was cut by 4 bases and J by 2 bases, with 9 bases left in between. CDR3 sequence reads: CASSSRRAGANVLTF. In DNA form, the CDR3 reads TGTGCCAGCAGTTCCCGACGGGCTGGGGCCAACGTCCTGACTTTC.

The chain joins TRBV7-2 to TRBJ2-5; tentative D call: TRBD1 (8 bases). The ends were cut back, 5 bases at V and 11 bases at J, with 18 bases in the middle. This CDR3 has 13 residues. Germline CDR1 is SGHTA and CDR2 is FQGNSA. DNA for the CDR3: TGTGCCAGCAGCATATCCAGGGGGCGGGAGCAGTACTTC. This gives the protein CASSISRGREQYF.

Turning to this clonotype: A read error may produce the germline difference seen at one junction end. The genes are TRBV5-1 and TRBJ2-3, with D perhaps assigned TRBD1 or TRBD2 (5 bases each). This CDR3 comprises 15 residues. Looked up from germline, CDR1 is SGHRS and CDR2 is YFSETQ. The CDR3 bases are TGCGCCAGTAGCTACCGGGACGGAGGCACAGATACGCAGTATTTT. This translates into CASSYRDGGTDTQYF.